This T cell receptor beta chain originates from a study of T cell responses to AZD1222 COVID-19 vaccine. Study outcomes and limitations: Unmutated variant regions are reportedly targeted by nearly half of spike-specific TCRs. Repertoire collection took place solely once the T cell response had peaked.

The data were produced by immunoSEQ multiplex PCR, yet TCRdb's version contains in-frame clones alone and is incomplete. There are about 110,000 clones in the sample; about 85% occur only once, and around 1.6% lies in the top ten. About this clone: Its antigen remains unidentified.

Germline CDR1 reads SGHRS; CDR2 reads YFSETQ. This CDR3 region has 16 residues. With 1 base clipped from V and 9 bases from J, the junction kept 10 bases outside the gene matches. This sequence originates from an adult in good health. The sequencing here drew on peripheral blood, taken on day 0 of AZD1222 vaccination. The rearrangement uses TRBV5-1 and TRBJ2-1; 10 bases align to TRBD2. This CDR3 is CASSLSTAGGPAEQFF. The CDR3 bases are TGCGCCAGCAGCTTGTCCACAGCGGGAGGGCCGGCTGAGCAGTTCTTC. Together with reference TRBV5-1 and TRBJ2-1, the CDR3 gives the full variable domain: KAGVTQTPRYLIKTRGQQVTLSCSPISGHRSVSWYQQTPGQGLQFLFEYFSETQRNKGNFPGRFSGRQFSNSRSEMNVSTLELGDSALYLCASSLSTAGGPAEQFFGPGTRLTVL.